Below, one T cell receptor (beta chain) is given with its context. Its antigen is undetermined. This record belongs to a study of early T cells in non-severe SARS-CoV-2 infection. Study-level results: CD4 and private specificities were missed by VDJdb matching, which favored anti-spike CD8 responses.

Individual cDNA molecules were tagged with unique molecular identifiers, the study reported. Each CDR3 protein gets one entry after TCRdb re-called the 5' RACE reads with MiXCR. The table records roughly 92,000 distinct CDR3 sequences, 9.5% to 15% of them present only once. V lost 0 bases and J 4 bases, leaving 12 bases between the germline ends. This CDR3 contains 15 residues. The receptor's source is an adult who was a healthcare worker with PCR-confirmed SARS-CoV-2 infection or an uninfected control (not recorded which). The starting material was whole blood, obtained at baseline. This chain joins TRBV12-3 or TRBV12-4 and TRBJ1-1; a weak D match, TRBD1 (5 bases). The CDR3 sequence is CASSLARGLSTEAFF. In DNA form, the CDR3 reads TGTGCCAGCAGTTTAGCTAGGGGCTTGAGCACTGAAGCTTTCTTT.